The 22 T cell receptor beta chains reported below all come from one sample, sequenced in a study of blood T cell repertoires in COVID-19. Sequencing was performed with immunoSEQ multiplex PCR; in TCRdb, only in-frame clones are kept and a portion is missing. Of about 200,000 clones listed, 70% to 90% are singletons. The sample comprised peripheral blood. Receptors were obtained from a woman in her forties who had recovered from COVID-19.

This clone was detected once. The chain is built from TRBV28 and TRBJ1-1; a weak D match, TRBD1 (6 bases). The CDR3 sequence is 15 residues long. Trimming stripped 8 bases from V and 1 base from J, with 17 bases between. In germline, CDR1 is MDHEN, CDR2 SYDVKM. The CDR3 here is CASHNPGGANTEAFF. The CDR3 bases are TGTGCCAGCCACAACCCCGGGGGGGCGAACACTGAAGCTTTCTTT. Based on the CDR3 plus reference TRBV28 and TRBJ1-1, the full variable domain is DVKVTQSSRYLVKRTGEKVFLECVQDMDHENMFWYRQDPGLGLRLIYFSYDVKMKEKGDIPEGYSVSREKKERFSLILESASTNQTSMYLCASHNPGGANTEAFFGQGTRLTVV.

V usage is TRBV2 and J usage is TRBJ2-1; 9 nucleotides align to TRBD2. The germline CDR1 and CDR2 sequences are SNHLY and FYNNEI. The length of the CDR3 is 18 residues. With V trimmed by 6 bases and J by 6 bases, 18 bases remained unmatched. The CDR3 sequence: CASRAYLAGVSLGNEQFF. The CDR3 DNA reads as TGTGCCAGCAGGGCCTACTTAGCGGGAGTGTCCCTAGGCAATGAGCAGTTCTTC.

The gene calls are TRBV14 and TRBJ1-4, with unresolved D. CDR3 length: 14 residues. The V end was cut by 4 bases, the J end by 10 bases, with 16 bases between. Germline lookup yields CDR1 SGHDN and CDR2 FVKESK. The CDR3 DNA sequence: TGTGCCAGCAGCCCTGCTGGAGGGCAAGGAAAACTGTTTTTT. Translating it yields CASSPAGGQGKLFF.

The chain employs TRBV24-1 and TRBJ1-1, with a tentative D call TRBD1 (6 bases). V lost 2 bases and J lost 2, with 14 bases in between. Germline V lookup: CDR1 KGHDR, CDR2 SFDVKD. The CDR3 is 16 amino acids. CDR3 sequence reads: CATSDSTTGVNTEAFF. The CDR3 DNA reads TGTGCCACCAGTGATTCGACGACAGGCGTAAACACTGAAGCTTTCTTT.

The chain has TRBV19 and TRBJ2-7, with 8 bases that match TRBD2. V lost 3 bases to trimming and J lost 3 bases; unmatched junction nucleotides: 7. CDR1 is LNHDA, CDR2 SQIVND, per germline (reference sequence). This CDR3 has 15 amino acids. CDR3 in amino acids: CASSISGANLYEQYF. The DNA for the CDR3 is TGTGCCAGTAGTATTAGCGGGGCAAACCTCTACGAGCAGTACTTC.

The chain combines TRBV19 with TRBJ2-7; 10 bases are shared with TRBD2. This CDR3 contains 15 residues. V lost 3 bases and J lost 7; bases outside the gene matches: 9. Germline CDR1 is LNHDA and CDR2 is SQIVND (reference sequence). CDR3 residues: CASSMSLAGVEEQYF. Here the CDR3 DNA reads TGTGCCAGTAGTATGAGTCTAGCGGGAGTAGAAGAGCAGTACTTC.

The chain employs TRBV3-1 (or the pseudogene TRBV3-2) and TRBJ2-1; 10 bases agree with TRBD1. The CDR3 covers 15 residues. Trimming took 4 bases from V and 4 from J; bases not matched to a gene: 4. From germline, CDR1 is LGHDT and CDR2 YNNKEL (reference sequence). Written as DNA, the CDR3 is TGTGCCAGCAGCCCCGGGACAGGGGAATACAATGAGCAGTTCTTC. Its protein is CASSPGTGEYNEQFF.

This chain uses TRBV7-2 with TRBJ2-3, with D uncertain. The CDR3 loop spans 16 amino acids. Germline V lookup: CDR1 SGHTA, CDR2 FQGNSA. V shed 1 base and J shed 0 bases, with 11 bases lying between them. The CDR3 nucleotides read TGTGCCAGCAGCTTAGTGGCGGAGTCCAGCACAGATACGCAGTATTTT. Its protein product is CASSLVAESSTDTQYF.

The chain joins TRBV28 to TRBJ2-1; D is possibly TRBD1 (5 bases). Germline V gene data show CDR1 as MDHEN and CDR2 as SYDVKM. V lost 6 bases, J lost 0 bases, and 12 bases lay in between. There are 15 residues in the CDR3. CDR3 sequence reads: CASRPDSSSYNEQFF. The CDR3 DNA follows: TGTGCCAGCAGACCTGACAGTAGCTCCTACAATGAGCAGTTCTTC.

The chain carries TRBV11-2 and TRBJ2-5, with D hard to call. This CDR3 region has 15 residues. With 0 bases removed from V and 1 base from J, the gap between germline ends came to 9 bases. CDR1 is SGHAT and CDR2 is FQNNGV in the germline V gene. CDR3 sequence reads: CASSLDGRIQETQYF. The CDR3 bases are TGTGCCAGCAGCTTAGATGGCCGCATCCAAGAGACCCAGTACTTC.

The rearrangement joins TRBV5-5 to TRBJ2-5; possibly TRBD1 for D (5 bases). CDR1 is SGHKS and CDR2 is YYEKEE in the germline V gene (reference sequence). V lost 4 bases and J lost 4, with 17 bases in between. This CDR3 has 15 amino acids. This CDR3 reads CASSLTGHLGETQYF. CDR3 coding DNA: TGTGCCAGCAGCCTTACAGGCCACCTAGGAGAGACCCAGTACTTC.

The chain carries TRBV6-5 and TRBJ2-1, with TRBD1 as a possible D gene (5 bases). V lost 2 bases, J lost 8 bases, and 16 bases lay in between. The CDR3 contains 15 residues. Germline V gives CDR1 MNHEY, CDR2 SVGAGI. DNA for the CDR3: TGTGCCAGCAGTTACAAGCCAGGGTTGGTCCATGAGCAGTTCTTC. Translating it yields CASSYKPGLVHEQFF.

V and J are TRBV28 and TRBJ2-7, with 8 bases that match TRBD1. This CDR3 has 14 residues. CDR1 is MDHEN, CDR2 SYDVKM, per germline. Unmatched junction bases numbered 5, after V lost 7 bases and J lost 0 bases. The CDR3 region is CASTPTGASYEQYF. The DNA for the CDR3 is TGTGCCAGCACTCCGACAGGGGCCTCCTACGAGCAGTACTTC.

This clone was recorded only once. The chain uses TRBV19 and TRBJ2-1, with 11 positions matching TRBD2. The CDR3 contains 15 residues. The V segment lost 10 bases and the J segment 3 bases; nucleotides outside the gene matches: 8. Germline loops: CDR1 LNHDA, CDR2 SQIVND (reference sequence). DNA for the CDR3: TGTGCCACAGAAGCCGGGACTAGCGGCTACAATGAGCAGTTCTTC. Translated: CATEAGTSGYNEQFF.

The V and J genes are TRBV5-5 and TRBJ2-2; 8 bases line up with TRBD1. The CDR3 is 14 amino acids. CDR1 SGHKS and CDR2 YYEKEE come from the germline V gene (reference sequence). With V trimmed by 3 bases and J by 3 bases, 1 base remained unmatched. The CDR3 reads CASSWGQDTGELFF. The CDR3 bases are TGTGCCAGCAGCTGGGGACAGGACACCGGGGAGCTGTTTTTT.

The chain uses TRBV4-2 and TRBJ1-1, with 11 bases identical to TRBD1. The CDR3 extends over 15 amino acids. Trimming cost V 2 bases and J 4 bases; bases outside gene matches: 3. Germline assignment: CDR1 LGHNA and CDR2 YNFKEQ. The CDR3 spells CASSQLGTGGTEAFF. For the CDR3, the DNA is TGTGCCAGCAGCCAACTAGGGACAGGGGGCACTGAAGCTTTCTTT.

V gene TRBV28 combines with J gene TRBJ2-1; 8 positions match TRBD2. With V trimmed by 0 bases and J by 7 bases, 5 bases remained unmatched. Germline V lookup: CDR1 MDHEN, CDR2 SYDVKM. The CDR3 is 15 residues long. The chain's CDR3 is CASSLWGLVSNEQFF. The CDR3 DNA reads TGTGCCAGCAGTTTATGGGGACTAGTGAGTAATGAGCAGTTCTTC.

This chain uses TRBV15 with TRBJ1-4; D is unresolved. V gave up 0 bases and J gave up 8 bases, with 16 bases separating them. The length of the CDR3 is 16 residues. Germline V gene data show CDR1 as LNHNV and CDR2 as YYDKDF (reference sequence). The CDR3 DNA reads as TGTGCCACCAGCAGAGATCTGTGGGAGTTTGGAGAAAAACTGTTTTTT. It specifies CATSRDLWEFGEKLFF.

The gene calls are TRBV27 and TRBJ2-5; 12 bases are a match to TRBD2. Trimming took 7 bases from V and 4 from J; bases not matched to a gene: 16. The CDR3 loop spans 18 amino acids. In germline, CDR1 is MNHEY, CDR2 SMNVEV (reference sequence). Written as DNA, the CDR3 is TGTGCCAGCAACGAAGGCAGGCTAGCGGGAGGGAGGGGAGAGACCCAGTACTTC. This codes for CASNEGRLAGGRGETQYF.

V is TRBV21-1 and J is TRBJ2-5; the table's TRBD2 call for D was not verified on the DNA. TRBV21-1 is flagged as a pseudogene. CDR3 length: 14 residues. The CDR3 sequence: CASRGGRSQETQYF. For the CDR3, the DNA is TGTGCCAGCAGGGGGGGACGGTCCCAAGAGACCCAGTACTTC.

For the CDR3, the DNA is TGTGCCAGCAGCTCCGAACAGGGGCCGGGGGGCTACACCTTC. As protein: CASSSEQGPGGYTF. V usage is TRBV7-8 and J usage is TRBJ1-2; 7 nucleotides match TRBD1. The CDR3 spans 14 residues. Germline-derived CDR1 and CDR2 are SGHVS and FQNEAQ. The J segment lost 8 bases and the V segment lost 4 bases, leaving 10 bases of the junction unmatched.

The genes are TRBV19 and TRBJ2-1; 7 positions agree with TRBD2. The CDR3 contains 15 residues. V was clipped by 1 base and J by 2 bases; unmatched bases: 2. Per the germline V gene, CDR1 is LNHDA and CDR2 is SQIVND (reference sequence). The CDR3 is CASSIVGGTYNEQFF. The CDR3 DNA sequence: TGTGCCAGTAGTATAGTCGGGGGGACCTACAATGAGCAGTTCTTC.